The 24 T cell receptor beta chains listed next were all sequenced from one sample in a study of T cell repertoires in cytomegalovirus infection. TCRdb analysed the reads with MiXCR anew, one entry per CDR3 protein. The data show over 150,000 distinct CDR3 sequences, roughly an eighth seen once. What was sequenced was PBMCs. Receptor source: a human donor in good health (CMV status not recorded). Some clones in this sample may be carry-over from other donors' samples.

This clonotype was detected ten times or more. J is TRBJ1-3 and V is TRBV12-3 or TRBV12-4, with D tentatively TRBD1 (5 bases). This CDR3 contains 15 residues. The V gene lost 4 bases and the J gene lost 2 bases, with 12 bases spanning the gap. The CDR3 DNA reads as TGTGCCAGCAGTTCTATACGGGGCCCTGGAAACACCATATATTTT. Its translation: CASSSIRGPGNTIYF.

This clonotype was counted at least ten times. The J gene is TRBJ2-1, the V gene TRBV11-3, with 8 bases lining up with TRBD1. Trimming cost V 5 bases and J 0 bases; bases outside gene matches: 9. CDR3 length: 17 amino acids. The germline gives CDR1 SGHNT, CDR2 YENEEA. The chain's CDR3 is CASSAGGGFSSYNEQFF. The DNA for the CDR3 is TGTGCCAGCAGCGCAGGGGGCGGCTTCAGCTCCTACAATGAGCAGTTCTTC.

The table lists this clonotype with many counts. This rearrangement joins TRBV7-2 to TRBJ2-3, with 8 bases matching TRBD1. Looked up from germline, CDR1 is SGHTA and CDR2 is FQGNSA. This CDR3 has 15 residues. V lost 5 bases, J lost 0 bases, and 4 bases stayed unmatched. In DNA, the CDR3 is TGTGCCAGCAGCCTCGGACAGGGCAGCACAGATACGCAGTATTTT. Its translation: CASSLGQGSTDTQYF. Supplemented by reference TRBV7-2 and TRBJ2-3, the full variable domain reads GAGVSQSPSNKVTEKGKDVELRCDPISGHTALYWYRQSLGQGLEFLIYFQGNSAPDKSGLPSDRFSAERTGGSVSTLTIQRTQQEDSAVYLCASSLGQGSTDTQYFGPGTRLTVL.

The V gene is TRBV4-3, the J gene TRBJ2-3; possibly TRBD1 for D (6 bases). The CDR3 contains 15 residues. Trimming removed 3 bases from V and 2 bases from J, with 12 bases in between. Germline values: CDR1 LGHNA, CDR2 YSLEER. The CDR3 bases are TGCGCCAGCAGCCAGGGGGACATACACACAGATACGCAGTATTTT. Translated, it gives CASSQGDIHTDTQYF.

V gene TRBV28 combines with J gene TRBJ2-7; 16 positions match TRBD2. Germline V lookup: CDR1 MDHEN, CDR2 SYDVKM. CDR3 length: 19 amino acids. After removal of 6 bases from V and 0 bases from J, the junction contained 11 bases not matched to a gene. CDR3: CASRNNPGLAGGPSYEQYF. In nucleotides, the CDR3 is TGTGCCAGCAGAAACAACCCGGGACTAGCGGGAGGGCCCTCCTACGAGCAGTACTTC.

Worth noting for this clonotype: This may stem from a read error, because a much larger clone lies one nucleotide away. The J gene is TRBJ2-7, the V gene TRBV6-5; 13 positions agree with TRBD2. Germline lookup yields CDR1 MNHEY and CDR2 SVGAGI. The CDR3 contains 16 residues. Here the CDR3 DNA reads TGTGCCTGCAGTTACTCGACTAGCGGGGGGACCTACGAGCAGTACTTC. Amino acids: CACSYSTSGGTYEQYF.

In its sample, this clonotype was seen many times. The chain combines TRBV7-2 with TRBJ2-7; D is perhaps TRBD2 (6 bases). The CDR3 contains 14 residues. Trimming removed 3 bases from V and 6 bases from J, with 15 bases in between. CDR1 and CDR2 from the germline V gene are SGHTA and FQGNSA. CDR3 amino acids: CASSFRREVGEQYF. The DNA of the CDR3 is TGTGCCAGCAGCTTTAGGAGGGAAGTGGGCGAGCAGTACTTC.

This clonotype has just a few counts. A read error may account for a junction end that differs from germline. V is TRBV20-1 and J is TRBJ2-3; TRBD2 agrees at 12 bases. The CDR3 has 14 amino acids. Germline lookup yields CDR1 DFQATT and CDR2 SNEGSKA (reference sequence). This CDR3 reads CSAGTSGSTDTQYF. The CDR3 DNA is TGCAGTGCGGGGACTAGCGGGTCCACAGATACTCAGTATTTT.

This clonotype came up a few times. The V and J genes are TRBV19 and TRBJ1-4; D gene unclear. The CDR3 is 16 residues long. CDR1 is LNHDA, CDR2 SQIVND, per germline (reference sequence). Trimming pared 5 bases from V and 0 bases from J, leaving 13 bases between. Written as DNA, the CDR3 is TGTGCCAGTAGTTCCCAAACTGTTGCAACTAATGAAAAACTGTTTTTT. As protein: CASSSQTVATNEKLFF.

A few counts support this clonotype. V gene TRBV11-2 combines with J gene TRBJ2-5; possibly TRBD1 or TRBD2 for D (6 bases each). Trimming removed 6 bases at V and 5 bases at J, with 19 bases between. The CDR3 length is 15 residues. The germline CDR1 and CDR2 sequences are SGHAT and FQNNGV. CDR3 loop: CASSSPTGARETQYF. The CDR3 DNA follows: TGTGCCAGCAGTTCCCCTACGGGGGCCCGGGAGACCCAGTACTTC.

The chain carries TRBV6-5 and TRBJ2-7, with D perhaps being TRBD1 or TRBD2 (6 bases each). Germline CDR1 reads MNHEY; CDR2 reads SVGAGI. The length of the CDR3 is 14 residues. V gave up 7 bases and J gave up 4 bases, with 17 bases separating them. DNA for the CDR3: TGTGCCAGCAATCCGTACGGGGGCGTTTACGAGCAGTACTTC. Translation: CASNPYGGVYEQYF.

The chain carries TRBV20-1 and TRBJ2-7; TRBD1 matches at 7 bases. The CDR3 runs 16 residues. CDR1 DFQATT and CDR2 SNEGSKA come from the germline V gene (reference sequence). V lost 1 base and J lost 0; bases outside the gene matches: 9. CDR3 loop: CSARVPDRKNSYEQYF. The CDR3 DNA follows: TGCAGTGCTAGAGTCCCGGACAGGAAAAACTCCTACGAGCAGTACTTC.

This clonotype was seen many times. The CDR3 DNA follows: TGTGCCACCAGCAGAGATACGGGGGAAGAGGGCTACACCTTC. This sequence encodes CATSRDTGEEGYTF. The V and J genes are TRBV15 and TRBJ1-2; D perhaps matches TRBD1 (5 bases). The CDR3 length is 14 residues. CDR1 is LNHNV, CDR2 YYDKDF, per germline (reference sequence). Trimming shortened V by 0 bases and J by 8 bases, and 13 bases separated the two germline ends.

This sequence joins TRBV6-2 or TRBV6-3 and TRBJ1-5; D uncertain. This CDR3 has 15 amino acids. V gave up 5 bases and J gave up 1 base, with 12 bases separating them. Germline V gene sequence: CDR1 MNHEY, CDR2 SVGEGT. The CDR3 sequence is CASSRPQRSNQPQHF. In nucleotides, the CDR3 is TGTGCCAGCAGTCGACCGCAGCGGAGCAATCAGCCCCAGCATTTT.

This clonotype has at least ten counts. V usage is TRBV7-2 and J usage is TRBJ2-1, with D unclear. Germline-derived CDR1 and CDR2 are SGHTA and FQGNSA. The V end lost 4 bases, the J end lost 4 bases, and 8 bases lay between the germline ends. The CDR3 is 13 residues long. CDR3 loop: CASSSKTYNEQFF. In nucleotides, the CDR3 is TGTGCCAGCAGCTCAAAGACGTACAATGAGCAGTTCTTC.

This clonotype was counted ten times or more. This chain links TRBV7-6 with TRBJ2-3, with D possibly matching TRBD2 (6 bases). V lost 5 bases to trimming and J lost 0 bases, with 18 bases between them. This CDR3 region has 17 residues. The V gene's germline CDR1 is SGHVS and CDR2 FNYEAQ. CDR3 sequence (DNA): TGTGCCAGCAGCAGTATCGGGCGCGGGATTAGCACAGATACGCAGTATTTT. As protein: CASSSIGRGISTDTQYF.

This clonotype showed up many times. The chain combines TRBV7-2 with TRBJ1-3, with D perhaps matching TRBD1 (5 bases). From germline, CDR1 is SGHTA and CDR2 FQGNSA. The CDR3 totals 19 residues. With 5 bases removed from V and 5 bases from J, the gap between germline ends came to 28 bases. The CDR3 nucleotides read TGTGCCAGCAGCCTCACCCTGGTCCTGCTAGGGGAGAAGCGAAACACCATATATTTT. This translates into CASSLTLVLLGEKRNTIYF. Full variable domain (remainder filled in from reference TRBV7-2 and TRBJ1-3): GAGVSQSPSNKVTEKGKDVELRCDPISGHTALYWYRQSLGQGLEFLIYFQGNSAPDKSGLPSDRFSAERTGGSVSTLTIQRTQQEDSAVYLCASSLTLVLLGEKRNTIYFGEGSWLTVV.

This clonotype was detected only a few times. The chain joins TRBV12-3 or TRBV12-4 to TRBJ2-2; D is unclear. The CDR3 has 15 amino acids. The V end was cut by 4 bases, the J end by 1 base, with 10 bases between. The CDR3 loop reads CASSWSLGNTGELFF. CDR3 coding DNA: TGTGCCAGCAGTTGGTCGTTAGGGAACACCGGGGAGCTGTTTTTT.

In the case of this clonotype: A read error is possible here, since a much larger clone lies one base away. J is TRBJ2-7 and V is TRBV28, with D unclear. Germline V gene data show CDR1 as MDHEN and CDR2 as SYDVKM. The CDR3 totals 12 residues. Trimming stripped 3 bases from V and 8 bases from J, with 11 bases between. The CDR3 region has the DNA TGTGCCAGCAGTTTTAACATATACAAGCAGTACTTC. The encoded protein is CASSFNIYKQYF.

The sample holds many counts of this clonotype. This chain links TRBV5-1 with TRBJ2-7, with 10 bases aligning to TRBD2. The CDR3 consists of 16 residues. CDR1 and CDR2 (germline): SGHRS, YFSETQ. V was pared by 0 bases and J by 7 bases, with 10 bases of the junction left unmatched. CDR3 sequence (DNA): TGCGCCAGCAGCTTGGTCAAACTAGCGGGATCGGAAGAGCAGTACTTC. Its protein is CASSLVKLAGSEEQYF.

This sequence joins TRBV4-1 and TRBJ2-1, with TRBD2 as a possible D gene (5 bases). The CDR3 has 15 amino acids. Trimming stripped 1 base from V and 0 bases from J, with 7 bases between. Germline CDR1 and CDR2: MGHRA and YSYEKL. CDR3 DNA: TGCGCCAGCAGCCAAGGAGGACTCTCCTACAATGAGCAGTTCTTC. Its translation: CASSQGGLSYNEQFF.

This clonotype turned up a few times. J is TRBJ1-5 and V is TRBV28; D uncertain. This CDR3 has 13 residues. V shed 6 bases and J shed 5 bases, with 11 bases lying between them. Per the germline V gene, CDR1 is MDHEN and CDR2 is SYDVKM. The CDR3 is CASSLPPYQPQHF. For the CDR3, the DNA is TGTGCCAGCAGCCTTCCCCCATATCAGCCCCAGCATTTT.

The chain links TRBV20-1 to TRBJ1-1; D gene unclear. The ends were cut back, 6 bases at V and 1 base at J, with 6 bases in the middle. The CDR3 has 11 residues. Germline-derived CDR1 and CDR2 are DFQATT and SNEGSKA (reference sequence). The CDR3 DNA reads TGCAGTGCCCCCAGGAACACTGAAGCTTTCTTT. It specifies CSAPRNTEAFF.

This clonotype was seen repeatedly, ten times or more. The chain links TRBV12-3 or TRBV12-4 to TRBJ2-1, with 11 bases that match TRBD2. The trim removed 7 bases at V and 7 bases at J, leaving 3 bases unmatched. This CDR3 comprises 13 residues. This CDR3 is CASTSSGRNEQFF. The CDR3, as DNA: TGTGCCAGCACTTCTAGCGGGAGGAATGAGCAGTTCTTC.